This T cell receptor (beta chain) was captured in a study of post-analysis software for immune sequencing data. Points from the study as a whole: Controls had significantly higher normalized Chao1 diversity than multiple sclerosis patients. Controls showed lower frequencies than patients for four to six TRBV segments, and TRBV5-6, TRBV5-1 and TRBV20-1 were among these.

The germline V gene encodes CDR1 SGHRS and CDR2 YFSETQ. The CDR3 is 15 amino acids. The V segment lost 7 bases and the J segment 3 bases; nucleotides outside the gene matches: 10. This clonotype was found a few times. Its antigen is as yet unknown. cDNA libraries for TCR beta contained unique molecular identifiers. Using its own MiXCR run on the PCR reads, TCRdb lists one record per CDR3 protein. Here the sample spans roughly 600,000 distinct CDR3 sequences, roughly 45% being singletons. The source is a girl aged 10-17 years with multiple sclerosis. J is TRBJ2-1 and V is TRBV5-1; 7 bases match TRBD2. Sample: blood. The CDR3 DNA follows: TGCGCCAGCCAACAAGCGGGACCCCGCTACAATGAGCAGTTCTTC. This translates into CASQQAGPRYNEQFF.